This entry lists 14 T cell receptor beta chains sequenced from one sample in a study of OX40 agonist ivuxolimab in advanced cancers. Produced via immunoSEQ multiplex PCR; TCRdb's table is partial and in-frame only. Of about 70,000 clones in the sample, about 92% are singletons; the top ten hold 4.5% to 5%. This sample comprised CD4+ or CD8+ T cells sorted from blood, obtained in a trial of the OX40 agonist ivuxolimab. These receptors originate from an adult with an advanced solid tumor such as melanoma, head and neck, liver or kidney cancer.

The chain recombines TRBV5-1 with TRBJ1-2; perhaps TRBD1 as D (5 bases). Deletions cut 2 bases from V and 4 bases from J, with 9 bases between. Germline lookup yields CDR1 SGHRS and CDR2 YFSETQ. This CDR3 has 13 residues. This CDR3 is CASSLVTGYGYTF. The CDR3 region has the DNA TGCGCCAGCAGCTTAGTAACAGGCTATGGCTACACCTTC.

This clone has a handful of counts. As DNA, the CDR3 is TGTGCCAGCTCACAGACAACGGGCGGGGAGCTGTTTTTT. As protein: CASSQTTGGELFF. V and J are TRBV18 and TRBJ2-2; no reliable D call. Germline CDR1 and CDR2: KGHSH and LQKENI. The length of the CDR3 is 13 residues. Trimming shortened V by 4 bases and J by 7 bases, and 10 bases separated the two germline ends.

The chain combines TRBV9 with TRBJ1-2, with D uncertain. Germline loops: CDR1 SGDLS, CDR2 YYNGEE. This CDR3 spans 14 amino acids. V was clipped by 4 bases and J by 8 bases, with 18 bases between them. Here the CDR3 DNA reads TGTGCCAGCAGCACTAGTCCGGGAAGAGAAGGCTACACCTTC. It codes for CASSTSPGREGYTF. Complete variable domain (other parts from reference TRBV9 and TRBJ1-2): DSGVTQTPKHLITATGQRVTLRCSPRSGDLSVYWYQQSLDQGLQFLIQYYNGEERAKGNILERFSAQQFPDLHSELNLSSLELGDSALYFCASSTSPGREGYTFGSGTRLTVV.

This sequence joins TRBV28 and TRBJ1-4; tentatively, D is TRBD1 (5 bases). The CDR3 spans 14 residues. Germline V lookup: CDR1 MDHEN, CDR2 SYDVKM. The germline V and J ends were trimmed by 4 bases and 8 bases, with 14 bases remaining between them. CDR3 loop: CASSSPGPQEKLFF. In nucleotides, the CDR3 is TGTGCCAGCAGTTCACCGGGACCCCAGGAAAAACTGTTTTTT. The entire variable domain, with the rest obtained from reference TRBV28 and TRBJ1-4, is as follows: DVKVTQSSRYLVKRTGEKVFLECVQDMDHENMFWYRQDPGLGLRLIYFSYDVKMKEKGDIPEGYSVSREKKERFSLILESASTNQTSMYLCASSSPGPQEKLFFGSGTQLSVL.

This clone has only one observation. The DNA of the CDR3 is TGTGCCAGCAGCTTAGGGACAGGGTTTGAAAAACTGTTTTTT. Translation gives CASSLGTGFEKLFF. This chain connects TRBV7-2 to TRBJ1-4, with 8 nucleotides matching TRBD1. Looked up from germline, CDR1 is SGHTA and CDR2 is FQGNSA. This CDR3 has 14 amino acids. J was trimmed by 7 bases and V by 1 base; bases with no gene match: 2.

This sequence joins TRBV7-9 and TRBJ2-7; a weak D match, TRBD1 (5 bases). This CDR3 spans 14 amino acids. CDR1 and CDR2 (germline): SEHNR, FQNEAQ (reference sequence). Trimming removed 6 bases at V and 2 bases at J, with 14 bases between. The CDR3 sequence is CASSIMGPTYEQYF. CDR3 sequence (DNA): TGTGCCAGCAGTATTATGGGGCCTACCTACGAGCAGTACTTC.

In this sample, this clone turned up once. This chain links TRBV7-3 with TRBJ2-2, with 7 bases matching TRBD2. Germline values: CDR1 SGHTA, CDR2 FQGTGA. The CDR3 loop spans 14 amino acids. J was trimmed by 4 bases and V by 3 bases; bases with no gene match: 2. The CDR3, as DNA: TGTGCCAGCAGCTTTGCGGGAGTCACCGGGGAGCTGTTTTTT. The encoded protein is CASSFAGVTGELFF.

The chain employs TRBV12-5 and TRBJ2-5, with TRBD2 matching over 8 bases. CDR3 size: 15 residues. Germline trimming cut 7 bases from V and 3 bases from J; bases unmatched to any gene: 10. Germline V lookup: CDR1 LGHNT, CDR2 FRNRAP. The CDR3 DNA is TGTGCTAGTGCCCCGGGAGGGGCGGGGAAAGAGACCCAGTACTTC. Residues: CASAPGGAGKETQYF.

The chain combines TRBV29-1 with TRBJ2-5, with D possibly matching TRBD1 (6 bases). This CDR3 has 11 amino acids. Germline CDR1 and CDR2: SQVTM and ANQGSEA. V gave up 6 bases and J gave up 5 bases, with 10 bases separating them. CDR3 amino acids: CSVQGWETQYF. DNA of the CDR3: TGCAGCGTACAGGGATGGGAGACCCAGTACTTC.

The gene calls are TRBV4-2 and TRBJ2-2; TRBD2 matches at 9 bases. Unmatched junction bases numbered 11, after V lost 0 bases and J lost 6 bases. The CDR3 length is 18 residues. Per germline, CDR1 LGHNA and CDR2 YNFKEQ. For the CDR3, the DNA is TGTGCCAGCAGCCAAGATCACCATAGCGGGAGAAGCTCCGGGGAGCTGTTTTTT. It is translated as CASSQDHHSGRSSGELFF.

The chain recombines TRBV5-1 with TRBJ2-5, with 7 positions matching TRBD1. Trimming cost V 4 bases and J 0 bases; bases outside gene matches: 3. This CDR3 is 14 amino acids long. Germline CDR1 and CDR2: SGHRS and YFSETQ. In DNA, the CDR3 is TGCGCCAGCAGCACTGGGACAGACCAAGAGACCCAGTACTTC. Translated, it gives CASSTGTDQETQYF.

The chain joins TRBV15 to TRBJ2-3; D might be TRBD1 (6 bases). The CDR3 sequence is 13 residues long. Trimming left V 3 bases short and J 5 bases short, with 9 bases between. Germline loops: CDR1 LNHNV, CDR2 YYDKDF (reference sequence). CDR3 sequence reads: CATSRNREDTQYF. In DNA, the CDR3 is TGTGCCACCAGCAGGAACAGGGAAGATACGCAGTATTTT.

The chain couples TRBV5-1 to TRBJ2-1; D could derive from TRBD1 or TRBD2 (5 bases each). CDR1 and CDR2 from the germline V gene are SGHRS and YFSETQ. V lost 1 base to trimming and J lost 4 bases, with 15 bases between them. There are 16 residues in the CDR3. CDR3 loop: CASSLSGTTKYNEQFF. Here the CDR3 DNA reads TGCGCCAGCAGCTTGTCGGGGACGACGAAATACAATGAGCAGTTCTTC.

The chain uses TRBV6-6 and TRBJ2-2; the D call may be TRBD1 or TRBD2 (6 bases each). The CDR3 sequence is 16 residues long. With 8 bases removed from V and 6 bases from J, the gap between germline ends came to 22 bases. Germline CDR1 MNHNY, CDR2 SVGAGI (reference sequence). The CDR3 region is CASLKIGGGKPGELFF. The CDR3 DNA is TGTGCCAGCCTAAAAATAGGGGGAGGAAAACCCGGGGAGCTGTTTTTT.